This TCR beta chain stems from a study of T cell changes during pregnancy in multiple sclerosis. Trimming pared 0 bases from V and 2 bases from J, leaving 12 bases between. This CDR3 spans 16 amino acids. Per the germline V gene, CDR1 is MGHDK and CDR2 is SYGVNS. Libraries were prepared by immunoSEQ multiplex PCR; TCRdb keeps only in-frame clonotypes and omits some of them. Altogether about 89,000 clones are present, about 90% being singletons, with the ten largest covering roughly 2%. The sequence was obtained from a female donor in good health, enrolled as a control in a pregnancy study. The sequenced sample was peripheral blood, obtained after pregnancy. The chain recombines TRBV25-1 with TRBJ2-3; D remains ambiguous. The CDR3 loop is CASSEYKQLTTDTQYF. The CDR3 nucleotides are TGTGCCAGCAGTGAATACAAACAGCTAACCACAGATACGCAGTATTTT.